This T cell receptor beta chain was recorded in a study of CD8 T cells in Susac syndrome. The CDR3 contains 14 residues. Germline V gives CDR1 MDHEN, CDR2 SYDVKM. The V gene lost 3 bases and the J gene lost 4 bases, with 12 bases spanning the gap. Random hexamers were used to reverse transcribe roughly 0.5 to 1 ug of RNA. TCRdb re-analysed the immunoSEQ multiplex PCR reads in MiXCR, keeping a single row per CDR3 protein. The sample comprises approximately 190,000 distinct CDR3 sequences, 93% of which are singletons, and approximately 0.1% rests with the top ten. The authors sequenced TCR beta from blood CD8+ and CD4+ T cells.

The sequencing input was CD4+ T cells from PBMCs. This chain connects TRBV28 to TRBJ1-2; D not certain. The TCR comes from a human donor in good health. The CDR3 DNA follows: TGTGCCAGCAGTTTGGAGGTGAACCGCTATGGCTACACCTTC. Translated: CASSLEVNRYGYTF.